This is a list of T cell receptor beta chains from one sample in a study of control samples from healthy donors and cancer patients. Only in-frame clones appear in the TCRdb table, and some are missing; sequencing was by immunoSEQ multiplex PCR. The profile shows over 150,000 clones, approximately 91% of them singletons. Sequencing was done on a sample of blood. The receptors derive from a woman aged 40-49 years in good health. CDR3s include the opening cysteine and the closing phenylalanine or tryptophan. Fields, in order: V gene, D gene, clone size, J gene, CDR3 protein, CDR3 DNA. D genes are given only for firm matches. Some rows mark clone size as missing; the rest say once, few, many or name a class of expanded clone.

V: TRBV5-1
D: .
size: .
J: TRBJ1-6
CDR3: CASSYRDPNSPLHF
DNA: TGCGCCAGCAGCTACCGGGACCCCAATTCACCCCTCCACTTT

V: TRBV7-6
D: TRBD1
size: .
J: TRBJ1-2
CDR3: CASSLGTPGQGAYTF
DNA: TGTGCCAGCAGCTTAGGAACCCCGGGACAGGGGGCCTACACCTTC

V: TRBV19
D: .
size: .
J: TRBJ2-3
CDR3: CASSITVSTDTQYF
DNA: TGTGCCAGTAGTATAACCGTTAGCACAGATACGCAGTATTTT

V: TRBV9
D: .
size: .
J: TRBJ1-2
CDR3: CASSVAGGYGYTF
DNA: TGTGCCAGCAGCGTAGCGGGGGGCTATGGCTACACCTTC

V: TRBV9
D: .
size: .
J: TRBJ2-5
CDR3: CASIWGTPGETQYF
DNA: TGTGCCAGCATTTGGGGGACCCCAGGGGAGACCCAGTACTTC

V: TRBV11-3
D: .
size: .
J: TRBJ2-7
CDR3: CATGRDGGGEQYF
DNA: TGTGCCACTGGACGGGACGGGGGCGGCGAGCAGTACTTC

V: TRBV10-1
D: .
size: few
J: TRBJ1-1
CDR3: CASSEGNTEAFF
DNA: TGCGCCAGCAGTGAGGGTAACACTGAAGCTTTCTTT

V: TRBV12-3/TRBV12-4
D: .
size: .
J: TRBJ1-5
CDR3: CASSKATGQPQHF
DNA: TGTGCCAGCAGTAAAGCCACTGGACAGCCCCAGCATTTT

V: TRBV10-3
D: .
size: once
J: TRBJ2-1
CDR3: CAISDPAREQFF
DNA: TGTGCCATCAGTGACCCGGCCAGGGAGCAGTTCTTC

V: TRBV3-1/TRBV3-2
D: TRBD2
size: .
J: TRBJ2-1
CDR3: CASSRRTSGGNEQFF
DNA: TGTGCCAGCAGCCGGCGGACTAGCGGGGGAAATGAGCAGTTCTTC

V: TRBV9
D: TRBD2
size: .
J: TRBJ2-3
CDR3: CASSPSGGAYDTQYF
DNA: TGTGCCAGCAGCCCGAGCGGGGGGGCCTATGATACGCAGTATTTT

V: TRBV6-5
D: .
size: .
J: TRBJ1-1
CDR3: CASSYSTWTAEAFF
DNA: TGTGCCAGCAGTTACTCGACGTGGACAGCTGAAGCTTTCTTT

V: TRBV12-3/TRBV12-4
D: TRBD1
size: .
J: TRBJ2-5
CDR3: CASSGTASGTQYF
DNA: TGTGCCAGCAGTGGGACAGCCTCGGGGACCCAGTACTTC

V: TRBV10-3
D: .
size: .
J: TRBJ1-5
CDR3: CAISDLAGGYQPQHF
DNA: TGTGCCATCAGTGACCTCGCGGGGGGGTATCAGCCCCAGCATTTT

V: TRBV19
D: TRBD2
size: .
J: TRBJ2-7
CDR3: CASSHGGSGAFYEQYF
DNA: TGTGCCAGTTCCCATGGGGGTAGCGGGGCTTTCTACGAGCAGTACTTC

V: TRBV6-5
D: TRBD1
size: .
J: TRBJ1-1
CDR3: CASTPGGTYTEAFF
DNA: TGTGCCAGCACCCCAGGGGGCACCTACACTGAAGCTTTCTTT

V: TRBV6-4
D: TRBD2
size: once
J: TRBJ2-3
CDR3: CASSSTGGAPDTQYF
DNA: TGTGCCAGCAGTAGTACGGGGGGTGCCCCAGATACGCAGTATTTT

V: TRBV18
D: TRBD1
size: .
J: TRBJ1-2
CDR3: CASSPTGGDMNYGYTF
DNA: TGTGCCAGCTCACCGACAGGGGGCGACATGAACTATGGCTACACCTTC

V: TRBV6-5
D: .
size: .
J: TRBJ2-7
CDR3: CASSYVQGEQYF
DNA: TGTGCCAGCAGTTACGTCCAGGGTGAGCAGTACTTC

V: TRBV3-1/TRBV3-2
D: .
size: .
J: TRBJ1-1
CDR3: CASSQDPVLVNTEAFF
DNA: TGTGCCAGCAGCCAAGATCCAGTCTTGGTGAACACTGAAGCTTTCTTT

V: TRBV18
D: .
size: .
J: TRBJ2-1
CDR3: CASSPPGLAEGYEQFF
DNA: TGTGCCAGCTCACCACCGGGACTCGCCGAGGGGTATGAGCAGTTCTTC

V: TRBV24-1
D: .
size: .
J: TRBJ2-2
CDR3: CATPGPPRAGELFF
DNA: TGTGCCACCCCCGGCCCCCCGCGGGCCGGGGAGCTGTTTTTT

V: TRBV29-1
D: .
size: .
J: TRBJ2-7
CDR3: CSVRQTTYEQYF
DNA: TGCAGCGTTCGGCAGACGACCTACGAGCAGTACTTC

V: TRBV2
D: .
size: .
J: TRBJ2-5
CDR3: CASSQPGETQYF
DNA: TGTGCCAGCAGCCAACCAGGAGAGACCCAGTACTTC

V: TRBV5-1
D: .
size: .
J: TRBJ1-1
CDR3: CASSLGLQGSDTEAFF
DNA: TGCGCCAGCAGCTTGGGTCTCCAGGGATCGGACACTGAAGCTTTCTTT

V: TRBV24-1
D: .
size: .
J: TRBJ2-7
CDR3: CATSDGGGADEQYF
DNA: TGTGCCACCAGTGATGGTGGAGGGGCCGACGAGCAGTACTTC